This TCR beta chain emerged from a study of T cell responses to AZD1222 COVID-19 vaccine. This CDR3 comprises 13 residues. In germline, CDR1 is SGHNT, CDR2 YYREEE (reference sequence). V was shortened by 1 base and J by 2 bases, with 7 bases between the two germline ends. TCRdb keeps only in-frame clones here, not all; method: immunoSEQ multiplex PCR. The sample consists of roughly 120,000 clones, 80% to 95% of them appearing once. In regard to this clone: Its specificity is unknown.

Findings of the study overall: Only 5 or 6 people who got AZD1222 tested seropositive at baseline.

Sequencing was performed on peripheral blood, taken 28 days after the second AZD1222 dose. The clonotype originates from an adult who received the AZD1222 COVID-19 vaccine. V is TRBV5-4 and J is TRBJ2-7, with D uncertain. The CDR3 spells CASSLIGAYEQYF. In DNA, the CDR3 is TGTGCCAGCAGCTTGATCGGAGCCTACGAGCAGTACTTC.